One sample yielded the 14 T cell receptor beta chains listed below, sequenced in a study of blood T cell repertoires in COVID-19. Assay used: immunoSEQ multiplex PCR; TCRdb lists only in-frame clones, some missing. This table has about 160,000 clones, about 83% appearing once. Source material: peripheral blood. The receptors stem from a woman between 65 and 79 years old with COVID-19, enrolled during active disease.

This chain connects TRBV27 to TRBJ1-2, with 8 bases lining up with TRBD1. The CDR3 length is 14 residues. Germline lookup yields CDR1 MNHEY and CDR2 SMNVEV (reference sequence). Losses at the gene ends were 3 bases for V and 8 bases for J; bases not matched to a gene: 8. This CDR3 reads CASSFSRGRLGYTF. The DNA for the CDR3 is TGTGCCAGCAGTTTCTCCAGGGGGCGCCTGGGCTACACCTTC.

This chain links TRBV12-1 with TRBJ2-7; the D call TRBD2 from the table was never checked on the DNA. TRBV12-1 is labeled a pseudogene. The CDR3 runs 15 residues. The CDR3 DNA sequence: TGTGCCAGCAGCTCAGAGCGGGGGGGACCCTACGAGCAGTACTTC. Translation: CASSSERGGPYEQYF.

The V call is TRBV6-5, the J call TRBJ1-6, with 9 nucleotides matching TRBD1. V shed 5 bases and J 9 bases; nucleotides not matched to a gene: 2. The CDR3 covers 13 residues. Germline loops: CDR1 MNHEY, CDR2 SVGAGI. CDR3 sequence (DNA): TGTGCCAGCAGTATGACAGGGGGTTCACCCCTCCACTTT. Amino acid sequence: CASSMTGGSPLHF.

This chain joins TRBV19 and TRBJ1-1; 8 bases are a match to TRBD1. This CDR3 spans 15 amino acids. The junction had 5 bases not matched to a gene; V was cut back by 4 bases and J by 1 base. Germline CDR1 and CDR2: LNHDA and SQIVND (reference sequence). CDR3 in DNA: TGTGCCAGTAGTAGTCAGGGGGCTGGGAACACTGAAGCTTTCTTT. This encodes CASSSQGAGNTEAFF.

This clone was detected once. This chain uses TRBV27 with TRBJ2-7, with 9 bases fitting TRBD1. This CDR3 comprises 15 residues. CDR1 is MNHEY, CDR2 SMNVEV, per germline (reference sequence). V lost 5 bases to trimming and J lost 3 bases; unmatched junction nucleotides: 8. DNA of the CDR3: TGTGCCAGCAGTCGCCAGGGACAGGGTATCTACGAGCAGTACTTC. Translating it yields CASSRQGQGIYEQYF.

The chain couples TRBV4-2 to TRBJ2-1; 12 nucleotides match TRBD2. Germline V gene data show CDR1 as LGHNA and CDR2 as YNFKEQ. The trim removed 5 bases at V and 6 bases at J, leaving 8 bases unmatched. The CDR3 runs 16 residues. CDR3 sequence: CASSARTSGEFNEQFF. DNA for the CDR3: TGTGCCAGCAGCGCTCGGACTAGCGGGGAATTCAATGAGCAGTTCTTC.

This chain links TRBV5-6 with TRBJ2-1; possible D gene TRBD2, 6 bases. V lost 0 bases to trimming and J lost 5 bases, with 15 bases between them. Germline CDR1 reads SGHDT; CDR2 reads YYEEEE. This CDR3 contains 16 residues. DNA for the CDR3: TGTGCCAGCAGCTTGGTAGGGCGGGGTCCCAACAATGAGCAGTTCTTC. This codes for CASSLVGRGPNNEQFF.

This chain connects TRBV14 to TRBJ1-2, with 8 bases identical to TRBD1. This CDR3 is built from 13 residues. V lost 4 bases, J lost 4 bases, and 2 bases stayed unmatched. Germline V CDR1 and CDR2: SGHDN, FVKESK. CDR3 residues: CASSRDRSYGYTF. CDR3 nucleotides: TGTGCCAGCAGCCGGGACAGGTCCTATGGCTACACCTTC.

The chain uses TRBV7-9 and TRBJ2-1; 10 bases agree with TRBD2. Trimming cost V 5 bases and J 6 bases; bases outside gene matches: 13. CDR1 and CDR2 from the germline V gene are SEHNR and FQNEAQ (reference sequence). CDR3 length: 17 amino acids. The CDR3 sequence is CASSPYLPSGGGNEQFF. The CDR3, as DNA: TGTGCCAGCAGCCCGTACCTCCCTAGCGGGGGTGGCAATGAGCAGTTCTTC.

The V call is TRBV2, the J call TRBJ2-7; the D gene is possibly TRBD1 (5 bases). CDR3 length: 14 residues. Germline assignment: CDR1 SNHLY and CDR2 FYNNEI. Trimming took 7 bases from V and 4 from J, leaving 17 bases between them. The chain's CDR3 is CASIRQGGPYEQYF. In nucleotides, the CDR3 is TGTGCCAGCATTCGGCAGGGCGGTCCTTACGAGCAGTACTTC.

This sequence joins TRBV2 and TRBJ1-4; a possible D gene is TRBD1 (5 bases). V dropped 7 bases and J dropped 8 bases, with 17 bases sitting between them. The CDR3 consists of 14 residues. The germline gives CDR1 SNHLY, CDR2 FYNNEI. DNA for the CDR3: TGTGCCAGCATGCGGGAGGGGCTGAAAGAAAAACTGTTTTTT. Its protein is CASMREGLKEKLFF.

V gene TRBV5-1 combines with J gene TRBJ2-7, with 8 nucleotides matching TRBD2. CDR1 and CDR2 (germline): SGHRS, YFSETQ. V shed 7 bases and J 6 bases; nucleotides not matched to a gene: 3. The CDR3 extends over 11 amino acids. The chain's CDR3 is CASGAGVEQYF. The CDR3 nucleotides are TGCGCCAGCGGAGCGGGGGTCGAGCAGTACTTC.

This clone was seen just once. The chain is built from TRBV3-1 (or the pseudogene TRBV3-2) and TRBJ2-7; tentative D call: TRBD1 (6 bases). V shed 4 bases and J shed 1 base, with 11 bases lying between them. Germline values: CDR1 LGHDT, CDR2 YNNKEL (reference sequence). The CDR3 spans 14 residues. The CDR3 bases are TGTGCCAGCAGCCCATACAGGGTGTCCTACGAGCAGTACTTC. Amino acids: CASSPYRVSYEQYF.

The chain employs TRBV9 and TRBJ2-1, with no clear D. The CDR3 is 15 residues long. V was clipped by 0 bases and J by 2 bases, with 9 bases between them. Germline V gene lookup returns CDR1 SGDLS and CDR2 YYNGEE. CDR3 nucleotides: TGTGCCAGCAGCGTAGGAGGTCCCACCTACAATGAGCAGTTCTTC. This codes for CASSVGGPTYNEQFF.